This is a list of T cell receptor beta chains from one sample in a study of T cell responses to AZD1222 COVID-19 vaccine. The method was immunoSEQ multiplex PCR; TCRdb's version includes in-frame clones alone and lacks a portion of them. The table lists 89,000 or so clones, about 86% of them singletons. The sequencing used peripheral blood, collected 28 days after the second AZD1222 dose. The origin of the receptors is an adult who received the AZD1222 COVID-19 vaccine. Each CDR3 is given with its conserved first and last residue. Fields, in order: D gene, V gene, clone size, J gene, CDR3 protein, CDR3 DNA. The D gene is left open where the match is weak. A clone size is listed for some rows: how often the clone was seen (once, few, many), or a class if it is expanded.

D gene: TRBD2
V gene: TRBV28
clone size: .
J gene: TRBJ2-3
CDR3 protein: CASSALAGADTQYF
CDR3 DNA: TGTGCCAGCAGTGCACTAGCGGGAGCCGATACGCAGTATTTT

D gene: TRBD1
V gene: TRBV3-1/TRBV3-2
clone size: .
J gene: TRBJ2-7
CDR3 protein: CASSQGQGASEQYF
CDR3 DNA: TGTGCCAGCAGCCAAGGGCAGGGGGCGAGCGAGCAGTACTTC

D gene: TRBD1
V gene: TRBV28
clone size: .
J gene: TRBJ1-6
CDR3 protein: CASSLLAATGGDNSPLHF
CDR3 DNA: TGTGCCAGCAGTCTCCTCGCGGCGACAGGGGGCGATAATTCACCCCTCCACTTT

D gene: TRBD2
V gene: TRBV7-2
clone size: .
J gene: TRBJ2-7
CDR3 protein: CASSSRGSGSPYEQYF
CDR3 DNA: TGTGCCAGCAGCTCCCGGGGGAGCGGGAGCCCCTACGAGCAGTACTTC

D gene: TRBD1
V gene: TRBV24-1
clone size: .
J gene: TRBJ2-1
CDR3 protein: CATSRAGGPPRDNEQFF
CDR3 DNA: TGTGCCACCAGTAGGGCAGGGGGCCCTCCTCGGGACAATGAGCAGTTCTTC

D gene: TRBD2
V gene: TRBV27
clone size: once
J gene: TRBJ2-7
CDR3 protein: CASSSAASGVYEQYF
CDR3 DNA: TGTGCCAGCAGTTCCGCGGCTAGCGGGGTCTACGAGCAGTACTTC

D gene: .
V gene: TRBV19
clone size: .
J gene: TRBJ2-6
CDR3 protein: CASRTGLPGANVLTF
CDR3 DNA: TGTGCCAGTAGGACAGGTTTACCTGGGGCCAACGTCCTGACTTTC

D gene: .
V gene: TRBV4-3
clone size: once
J gene: TRBJ2-1
CDR3 protein: CASSQGQVRSSYNEQFF
CDR3 DNA: TGCGCCAGCAGCCAAGGACAGGTTCGCAGCTCCTACAATGAGCAGTTCTTC

D gene: TRBD1
V gene: TRBV7-9
clone size: once
J gene: TRBJ1-5
CDR3 protein: CASSLGQGGQPQHF
CDR3 DNA: TGTGCCAGCAGCCTCGGACAGGGCGGCCAGCCCCAGCATTTT

D gene: .
V gene: TRBV28
clone size: .
J gene: TRBJ1-1
CDR3 protein: CASRTGGTNTEAFF
CDR3 DNA: TGTGCCAGCAGGACGGGGGGAACGAACACTGAAGCTTTCTTT

D gene: TRBD1
V gene: TRBV6-6
clone size: .
J gene: TRBJ2-7
CDR3 protein: CASRLGQGQYEQYF
CDR3 DNA: TGTGCCAGCAGACTCGGACAGGGGCAGTACGAGCAGTACTTC

D gene: TRBD1
V gene: TRBV7-9
clone size: .
J gene: TRBJ1-1
CDR3 protein: CASSLLGGGAGTEAFF
CDR3 DNA: TGTGCCAGCAGCTTATTGGGAGGGGGCGCGGGCACTGAAGCTTTCTTT

D gene: .
V gene: TRBV29-1
clone size: .
J gene: TRBJ2-7
CDR3 protein: CSVELGHLHYEQYF
CDR3 DNA: TGCAGCGTTGAACTGGGACATCTTCACTACGAGCAGTACTTC

D gene: .
V gene: TRBV7-9
clone size: .
J gene: TRBJ2-7
CDR3 protein: CASRGGGSYEQYF
CDR3 DNA: TGTGCCTCAAGGGGGGGCGGCTCCTACGAGCAGTACTTC

D gene: .
V gene: TRBV19
clone size: .
J gene: TRBJ1-4
CDR3 protein: CASSPTNEKLFF
CDR3 DNA: TGTGCCAGTAGTCCCACGAATGAAAAACTGTTTTTT

D gene: TRBD1
V gene: TRBV27
clone size: .
J gene: TRBJ1-6
CDR3 protein: CASSLSGQGNSPLHF
CDR3 DNA: TGTGCCAGCAGTTTATCCGGACAGGGTAATTCACCCCTCCACTTT

D gene: .
V gene: TRBV7-9
clone size: .
J gene: TRBJ2-2
CDR3 protein: CASRPGLANTGELFF
CDR3 DNA: TGTGCCAGCAGACCGGGTTTAGCGAACACCGGGGAGCTGTTTTTT

D gene: .
V gene: TRBV5-5
clone size: .
J gene: TRBJ2-7
CDR3 protein: CASSSQSEQYF
CDR3 DNA: TGTGCCAGCAGCTCGCAATCCGAGCAGTACTTC

D gene: .
V gene: TRBV30
clone size: .
J gene: TRBJ1-2
CDR3 protein: CAWSMGLASGF
CDR3 DNA: TGTGCCTGGAGTATGGGGCTGGCCTCGGGCTTC

D gene: TRBD1
V gene: TRBV19
clone size: once
J gene: TRBJ1-2
CDR3 protein: CASRTGTAYGYTF
CDR3 DNA: TGTGCCAGTAGGACCGGGACAGCCTATGGCTACACCTTC

D gene: .
V gene: TRBV7-6
clone size: .
J gene: TRBJ1-4
CDR3 protein: CASSLVTGLDEKLFF
CDR3 DNA: TGTGCCAGCAGCTTAGTAACAGGGTTAGATGAAAAACTGTTTTTT

D gene: TRBD1
V gene: TRBV19
clone size: .
J gene: TRBJ2-7
CDR3 protein: CASTLGTGAYEQYF
CDR3 DNA: TGTGCCAGTACCCTAGGGACAGGAGCATACGAGCAGTACTTC

D gene: .
V gene: TRBV20-1
clone size: .
J gene: TRBJ1-1
CDR3 protein: CSATDRSRAFF
CDR3 DNA: TGCAGTGCTACCGACAGGTCTCGAGCTTTCTTT

D gene: .
V gene: TRBV28
clone size: .
J gene: TRBJ1-2
CDR3 protein: CASSLPNYGYTF
CDR3 DNA: TGTGCCAGCAGTTTACCTAACTATGGCTACACCTTC

D gene: .
V gene: TRBV2
clone size: .
J gene: TRBJ2-2
CDR3 protein: CASRELGTGELFF
CDR3 DNA: TGTGCCAGCCGGGAGTTGGGCACCGGGGAGCTGTTTTTT

D gene: .
V gene: TRBV5-1
clone size: .
J gene: TRBJ1-1
CDR3 protein: CASSPGAANTEAFF
CDR3 DNA: TGCGCCAGCAGCCCCGGGGCAGCTAACACTGAAGCTTTCTTT

D gene: .
V gene: TRBV28
clone size: .
J gene: TRBJ2-3
CDR3 protein: CASSSPVDTQYF
CDR3 DNA: TGTGCCAGCAGCTCCCCGGTGGATACGCAGTATTTT

D gene: .
V gene: TRBV28
clone size: .
J gene: TRBJ2-1
CDR3 protein: CASSLPTRGSYNEQFF
CDR3 DNA: TGTGCCAGCAGTTTACCTACCAGGGGCTCCTACAATGAGCAGTTCTTC

D gene: .
V gene: TRBV23-1
clone size: .
J gene: TRBJ2-1
CDR3 protein: CASSREPGDGNEQFF
CDR3 DNA: TGCGCCAGCAGCAGGGAGCCAGGGGACGGGAATGAGCAGTTCTTC

D gene: .
V gene: TRBV6-5
clone size: .
J gene: TRBJ2-7
CDR3 protein: CASSYFHEQYF
CDR3 DNA: TGTGCCAGCAGTTACTTCCACGAGCAGTACTTC

D gene: TRBD2
V gene: TRBV7-8
clone size: .
J gene: TRBJ2-3
CDR3 protein: CASSFPAGGLRDTQYF
CDR3 DNA: TGTGCCAGCAGCTTCCCAGCGGGGGGGTTGAGAGATACGCAGTATTTT

D gene: .
V gene: TRBV5-6
clone size: .
J gene: TRBJ2-7
CDR3 protein: CASNPRDHEQYF
CDR3 DNA: TGTGCCAGCAACCCCCGGGACCACGAGCAGTACTTC

D gene: .
V gene: TRBV6-1
clone size: few
J gene: TRBJ1-2
CDR3 protein: CASSVPRDLRQAAGYTF
CDR3 DNA: TGTGCCAGCAGTGTACCTAGAGATTTGCGACAGGCTGCCGGCTACACCTTC

D gene: .
V gene: TRBV2
clone size: .
J gene: TRBJ2-2
CDR3 protein: CASTAQNTGELFF
CDR3 DNA: TGTGCCAGCACGGCCCAGAACACCGGGGAGCTGTTTTTT

D gene: TRBD2
V gene: TRBV27
clone size: .
J gene: TRBJ2-7
CDR3 protein: CASRAIITSGTTYEQYF
CDR3 DNA: TGTGCCAGCAGAGCAATCATAACTAGCGGGACGACCTACGAGCAGTACTTC

D gene: .
V gene: TRBV27
clone size: .
J gene: TRBJ1-4
CDR3 protein: CASSLRQGGEKLFF
CDR3 DNA: TGTGCCAGCAGTTTACGTCAGGGAGGGGAAAAACTGTTTTTT

D gene: .
V gene: TRBV3-1/TRBV3-2
clone size: .
J gene: TRBJ2-1
CDR3 protein: CASSQYFRNEQFF
CDR3 DNA: TGTGCCAGCAGCCAATATTTTCGAAATGAGCAGTTCTTC

D gene: .
V gene: TRBV18
clone size: .
J gene: TRBJ1-5
CDR3 protein: CASRPGGGGSNQPQHF
CDR3 DNA: TGTGCCAGCCGACCGGGAGGCGGGGGTAGCAATCAGCCCCAGCATTTT

D gene: .
V gene: TRBV15
clone size: .
J gene: TRBJ1-1
CDR3 protein: CATSTGVTEAFF
CDR3 DNA: TGTGCCACCAGCACCGGCGTTACTGAAGCTTTCTTT

D gene: TRBD2
V gene: TRBV10-1
clone size: .
J gene: TRBJ2-1
CDR3 protein: CASSRGRASGEQFF
CDR3 DNA: TGCGCCAGCAGTAGAGGGAGGGCCTCTGGTGAGCAGTTCTTC

D gene: .
V gene: TRBV28
clone size: .
J gene: TRBJ2-1
CDR3 protein: CASSPSGVAYNEQFF
CDR3 DNA: TGTGCCAGCAGCCCCTCGGGGGTCGCGTACAATGAGCAGTTCTTC

D gene: TRBD1
V gene: TRBV6-5
clone size: .
J gene: TRBJ1-1
CDR3 protein: CASRGTGGQNTEAFF
CDR3 DNA: TGTGCCAGCAGAGGGACAGGGGGCCAGAACACTGAAGCTTTCTTT

D gene: TRBD1
V gene: TRBV28
clone size: .
J gene: TRBJ1-2
CDR3 protein: CASSLSTGAGYGYTF
CDR3 DNA: TGTGCCAGCAGTTTATCAACAGGGGCGGGCTATGGCTACACCTTC

D gene: .
V gene: TRBV11-2
clone size: .
J gene: TRBJ1-4
CDR3 protein: CASSSGPSGTNEKLFF
CDR3 DNA: TGTGCCAGCAGCTCAGGACCCAGTGGCACTAATGAAAAACTGTTTTTT

D gene: .
V gene: TRBV20-1
clone size: .
J gene: TRBJ1-5
CDR3 protein: CSASLLSSQHF
CDR3 DNA: TGCAGTGCTAGCCTGCTTTCGTCCCAGCATTTT

D gene: .
V gene: TRBV7-8
clone size: .
J gene: TRBJ2-5
CDR3 protein: CASSFRAGGETQYF
CDR3 DNA: TGTGCCAGCAGCTTCCGGGCGGGCGGAGAGACCCAGTACTTC